This T cell receptor beta chain comes out of a study of blood T cells in healthy people across ages. Regarding the study as a whole: Long-lived and aged donors differed, with more naive CD4+ cells and higher diversity in the long-lived.

Through a sample-barcoded 5' primer and a J-beta primer mix, a second PCR was run for 7 to 11 cycles. TCRdb reanalysed the 5' RACE reads using MiXCR and keeps one entry per CDR3 protein. The sample comprises 1.5 million to 2 million distinct CDR3 sequences, about 30% of which are singletons, and less than 9.5% rests with the top ten. Comments on this clonotype: The antigen remains undetermined.

This clonotype was obtained from a woman aged 30 to 39 in good health. Sequenced: blood.

The CDR3 loop reads CATARGVEQYF. The CDR3 coding sequence is TGTGCCACCGCGCGGGGAGTCGAGCAGTACTTC. The chain links TRBV3-1 to TRBJ2-7, with a tentative D call TRBD2 (6 bases). Germline CDR1 is LGHDT and CDR2 is YNNKEL (reference sequence). The CDR3 has 11 residues. V was trimmed by 10 bases and J by 6 bases, leaving 13 bases between them.